The sequence of this TCR beta chain was determined in a study of blood T cell repertoires in COVID-19. The wider study: From the United States, Italy and Spain came samples of acute and convalescent COVID-19.

In the original processing: Estimation of nucleated cell counts was performed using reference gene primer amplification. Sequencing was performed with immunoSEQ multiplex PCR; in TCRdb, only in-frame clones are kept and a portion is missing. V, J and clone size are taken as reported in that table, and D and trimming were inferred from the DNA itself. The table includes around 97,000 clones, around four fifths detected once. Trimming took off 2 bases at V and 6 bases at J, with 14 bases between the two ends. CDR1 SGHRS and CDR2 YFSETQ come from the germline V gene. This CDR3 comprises 14 residues. The chain has TRBV5-1 and TRBJ1-1; no clear D gene. This TCR was sampled from a human donor in a cohort sampled during active COVID-19. Sequencing was carried out using peripheral blood. The chain's CDR3 is CASSLPTSLPEAFF. For the CDR3, the DNA is TGCGCCAGCAGCTTACCGACATCGTTGCCTGAAGCTTTCTTT.